Here is one TCR beta chain with its context. Antigen specificity is unknown. This specimen belongs to a study of CD8 T cell repertoires and HIV-1 epitope variants. In the study overall: Separate from the cultures, 1M uncultured T cells served as baseline.

TCRdb's table, derived via immunoSEQ multiplex PCR, lists solely in-frame clones and lacks some. Among thousands of clones listed, just over 65% were seen once. The ends lost 3 bases at V and 5 bases at J; junction bases unmatched: 16. CDR1 SQVTM and CDR2 ANQGSEA come from the germline V gene. The CDR3 has 16 amino acids. Overall study results and limits: Of some ten antigen-specific beta clonotypes, more than five appeared to cross-react with escape variants.

Sequenced sample: cultured CD8+ T cells derived from PBMCs. The sequence derives from a male donor with HIV. This chain connects TRBV29-1 to TRBJ2-7, with TRBD2 matching 7 bases. The CDR3 nucleotides read TGCAGCGTTGAGGAGGATGAGACGGGGGGTAATCACGAGCAGTACTTC. This translates into CSVEEDETGGNHEQYF.